Sequencing of this TCR beta chain was carried out in a study of blood T cell repertoires in COVID-19. Study-wide context: PBMCs, B-cell-depleted T cells, or T cells were the source of the cDNA or gDNA that made up the material.

Trimming took 1 base from V and 1 from J, leaving 8 bases between them. CDR1 SGHRS and CDR2 YFSETQ come from the germline V gene. The CDR3 length is 15 residues. The table came from immunoSEQ multiplex PCR; TCRdb's copy has only in-frame clones and leaves some out. The repertoire has some 76,000 clones, 85% to 90% of them found once; the top ten carry over 15%. The sample comprised peripheral blood. The chain joins TRBV5-1 to TRBJ2-2, with D possibly matching TRBD1 (6 bases). The TCR originated in an elderly man in a cohort sampled during active COVID-19. CDR3 loop: CASSLLTGNTGELFF. The CDR3 coding sequence is TGCGCCAGCAGCTTGCTGACAGGGAACACCGGGGAGCTGTTTTTT.